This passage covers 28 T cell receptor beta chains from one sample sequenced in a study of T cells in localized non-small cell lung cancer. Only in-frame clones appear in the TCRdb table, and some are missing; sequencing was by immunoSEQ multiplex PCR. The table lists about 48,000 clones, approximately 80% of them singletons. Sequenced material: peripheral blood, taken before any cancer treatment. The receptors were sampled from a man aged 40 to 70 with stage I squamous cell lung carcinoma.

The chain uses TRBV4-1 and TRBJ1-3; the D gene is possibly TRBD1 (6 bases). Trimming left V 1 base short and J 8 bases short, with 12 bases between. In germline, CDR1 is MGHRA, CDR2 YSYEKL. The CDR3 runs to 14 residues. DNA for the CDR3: TGCGCCAGCAGCCAAGTGGAAGGGGGAGACACCATATATTTT. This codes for CASSQVEGGDTIYF.

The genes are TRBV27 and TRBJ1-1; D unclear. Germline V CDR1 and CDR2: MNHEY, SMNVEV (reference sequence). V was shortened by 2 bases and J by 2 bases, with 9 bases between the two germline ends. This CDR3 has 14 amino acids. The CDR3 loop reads CASSLARYNTEAFF. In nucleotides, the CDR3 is TGTGCCAGCAGTTTAGCCAGATACAACACTGAAGCTTTCTTT.

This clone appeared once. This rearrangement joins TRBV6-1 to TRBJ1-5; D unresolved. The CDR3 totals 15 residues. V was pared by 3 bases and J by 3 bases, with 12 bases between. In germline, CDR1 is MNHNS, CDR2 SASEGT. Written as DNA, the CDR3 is TGTGCCAGCAGTGAGAATCCGAATACCAATCAGCCCCAGCATTTT. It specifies CASSENPNTNQPQHF.

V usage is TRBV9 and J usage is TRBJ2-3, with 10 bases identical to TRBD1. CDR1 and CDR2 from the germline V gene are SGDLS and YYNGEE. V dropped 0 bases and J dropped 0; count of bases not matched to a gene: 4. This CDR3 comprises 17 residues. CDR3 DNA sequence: TGTGCCAGCAGCGTAGGGACAGGGGGTAGTAGCACAGATACGCAGTATTTT. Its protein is CASSVGTGGSSTDTQYF.

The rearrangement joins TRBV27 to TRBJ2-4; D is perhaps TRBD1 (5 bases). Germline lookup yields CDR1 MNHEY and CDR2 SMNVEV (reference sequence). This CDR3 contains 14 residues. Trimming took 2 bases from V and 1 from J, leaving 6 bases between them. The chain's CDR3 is CASSLRQAKNIQYF. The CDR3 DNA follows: TGTGCCAGCAGTTTACGACAGGCCAAAAACATTCAGTACTTC.

The CDR3 bases are TGTGCCAGCAGTTACTTGTGGCAGGGGGCGGATCAGCCCCAGCATTTT. It specifies CASSYLWQGADQPQHF. The V gene is TRBV6-6, the J gene TRBJ1-5, with 8 nucleotides matching TRBD1. The CDR3 has 16 amino acids. CDR1 and CDR2 from the germline V gene are MNHNY and SVGAGI (reference sequence). V was pared by 1 base and J by 5 bases, with 7 bases of the junction left unmatched.

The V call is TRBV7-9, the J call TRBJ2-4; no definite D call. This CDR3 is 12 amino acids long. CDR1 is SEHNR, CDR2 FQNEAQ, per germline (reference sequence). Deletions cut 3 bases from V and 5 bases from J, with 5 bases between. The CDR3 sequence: CASSFEQNIQYF. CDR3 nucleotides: TGTGCCAGCAGCTTCGAACAAAACATTCAGTACTTC. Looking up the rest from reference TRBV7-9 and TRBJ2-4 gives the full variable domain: DTGVSQNPRHKITKRGQNVTFRCDPISEHNRLYWYRQTLGQGPEFLTYFQNEAQLEKSRLLSDRFSAERPKGSFSTLEIQRTEQGDSAMYLCASSFEQNIQYFGAGTRLSVL.

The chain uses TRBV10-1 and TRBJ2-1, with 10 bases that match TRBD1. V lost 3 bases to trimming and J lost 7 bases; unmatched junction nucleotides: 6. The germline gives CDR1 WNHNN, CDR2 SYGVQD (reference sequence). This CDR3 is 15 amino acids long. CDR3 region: CASSDGGTGVNEQFF. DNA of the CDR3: TGCGCCAGCAGTGATGGGGGGACAGGGGTTAATGAGCAGTTCTTC.

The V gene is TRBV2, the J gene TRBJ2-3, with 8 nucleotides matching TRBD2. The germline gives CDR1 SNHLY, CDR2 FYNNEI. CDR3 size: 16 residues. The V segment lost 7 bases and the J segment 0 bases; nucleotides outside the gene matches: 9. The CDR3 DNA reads TGTGCCAGCACAATTAGGAGCGGGGGTAGCACAGATACGCAGTATTTT. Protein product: CASTIRSGGSTDTQYF.

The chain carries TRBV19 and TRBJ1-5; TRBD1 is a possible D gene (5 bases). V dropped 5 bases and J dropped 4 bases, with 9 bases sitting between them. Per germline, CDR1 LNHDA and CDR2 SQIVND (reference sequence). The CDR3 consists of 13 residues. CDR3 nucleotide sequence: TGTGCCAGTAGTGCGGGACCGAATCAGCCCCAGCATTTT. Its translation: CASSAGPNQPQHF.

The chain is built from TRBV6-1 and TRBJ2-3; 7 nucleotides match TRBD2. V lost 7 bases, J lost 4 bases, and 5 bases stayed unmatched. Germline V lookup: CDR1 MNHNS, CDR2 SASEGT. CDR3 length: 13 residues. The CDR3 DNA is TGTGCCAGCAAGGCGGGGGAGGCAGATACGCAGTATTTT. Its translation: CASKAGEADTQYF.

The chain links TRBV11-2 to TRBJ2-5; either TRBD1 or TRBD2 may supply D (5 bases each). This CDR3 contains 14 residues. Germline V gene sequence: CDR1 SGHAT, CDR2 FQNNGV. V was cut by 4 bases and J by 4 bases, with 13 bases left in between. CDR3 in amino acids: CASSWGSGGETQYF. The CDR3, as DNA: TGTGCCAGCAGCTGGGGCAGTGGGGGAGAGACCCAGTACTTC.

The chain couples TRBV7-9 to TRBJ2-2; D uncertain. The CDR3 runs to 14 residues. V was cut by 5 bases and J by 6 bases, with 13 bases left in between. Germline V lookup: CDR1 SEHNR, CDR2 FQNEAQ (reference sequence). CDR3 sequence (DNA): TGTGCCAGCAGCCTTGAACCCCCCCCCGGGGAGCTGTTTTTT. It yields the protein CASSLEPPPGELFF.

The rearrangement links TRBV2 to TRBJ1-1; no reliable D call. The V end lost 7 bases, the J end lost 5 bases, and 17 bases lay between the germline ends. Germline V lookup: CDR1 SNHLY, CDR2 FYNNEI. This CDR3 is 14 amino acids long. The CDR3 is CASTTRRVRTEAFF. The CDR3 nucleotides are TGTGCCAGCACAACGCGTCGGGTTAGGACTGAAGCTTTCTTT.

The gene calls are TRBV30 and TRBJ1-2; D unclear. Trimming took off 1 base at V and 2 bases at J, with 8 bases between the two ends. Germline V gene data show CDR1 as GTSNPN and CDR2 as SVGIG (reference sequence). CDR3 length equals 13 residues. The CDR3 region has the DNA TGTGCCTGGAGTGGGTCAGTAAACTATGGCTACACCTTC. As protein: CAWSGSVNYGYTF.

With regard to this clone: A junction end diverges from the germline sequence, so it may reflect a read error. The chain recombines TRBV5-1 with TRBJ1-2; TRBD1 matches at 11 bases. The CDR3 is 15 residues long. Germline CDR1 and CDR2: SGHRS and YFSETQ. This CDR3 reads CASSPRTGGNYGYTF. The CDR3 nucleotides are TGTGCCAGCAGTCCAAGGACAGGGGGCAACTATGGCTACACCTTC.

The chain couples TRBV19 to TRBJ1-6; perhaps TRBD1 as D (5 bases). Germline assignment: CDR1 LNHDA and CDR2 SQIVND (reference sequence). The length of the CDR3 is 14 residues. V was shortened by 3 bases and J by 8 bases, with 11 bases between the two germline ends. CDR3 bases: TGTGCCAGTAGTATCGGGACCTTGGATTCACCCCTCCACTTT. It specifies CASSIGTLDSPLHF. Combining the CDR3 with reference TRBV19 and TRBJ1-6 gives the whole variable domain DGGITQSPKYLFRKEGQNVTLSCEQNLNHDAMYWYRQDPGQGLRLIYYSQIVNDFQKGDIAEGYSVSREKKESFPLTVTSAQKNPTAFYLCASSIGTLDSPLHFGNGTRLTVT.

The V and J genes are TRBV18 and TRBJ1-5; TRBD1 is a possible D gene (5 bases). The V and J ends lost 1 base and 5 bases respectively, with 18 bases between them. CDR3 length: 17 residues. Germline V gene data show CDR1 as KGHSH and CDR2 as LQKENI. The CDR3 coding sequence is TGTGCCAGCTCACCACGATCAGGGCGGGTTATGGATCAGCCCCAGCATTTT. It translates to CASSPRSGRVMDQPQHF.

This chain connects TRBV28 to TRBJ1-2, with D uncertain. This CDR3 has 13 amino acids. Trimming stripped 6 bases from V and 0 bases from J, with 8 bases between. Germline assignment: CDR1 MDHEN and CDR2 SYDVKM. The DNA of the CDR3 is TGTGCCAGCAGGACCCAAGCTAACTATGGCTACACCTTC. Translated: CASRTQANYGYTF.

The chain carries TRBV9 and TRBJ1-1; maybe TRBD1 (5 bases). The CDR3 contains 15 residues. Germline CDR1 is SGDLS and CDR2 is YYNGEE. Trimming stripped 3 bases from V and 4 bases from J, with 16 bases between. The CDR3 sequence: CASSGREGKSTEAFF. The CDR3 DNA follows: TGTGCCAGCAGCGGCCGTGAGGGGAAGAGCACTGAAGCTTTCTTT.

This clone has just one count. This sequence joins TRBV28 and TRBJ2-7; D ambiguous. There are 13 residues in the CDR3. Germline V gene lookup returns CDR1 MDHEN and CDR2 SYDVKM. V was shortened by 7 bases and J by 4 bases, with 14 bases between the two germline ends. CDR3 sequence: CASKVGSQYEQYF. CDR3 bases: TGTGCCAGCAAGGTCGGCTCCCAGTACGAGCAGTACTTC.

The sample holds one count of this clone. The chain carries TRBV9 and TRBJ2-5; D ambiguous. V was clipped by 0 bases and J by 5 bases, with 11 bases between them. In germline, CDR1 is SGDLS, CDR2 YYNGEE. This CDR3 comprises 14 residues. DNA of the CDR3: TGTGCCAGCAGCGTAGCTGGGGTACAGGAGACCCAGTACTTC. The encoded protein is CASSVAGVQETQYF.

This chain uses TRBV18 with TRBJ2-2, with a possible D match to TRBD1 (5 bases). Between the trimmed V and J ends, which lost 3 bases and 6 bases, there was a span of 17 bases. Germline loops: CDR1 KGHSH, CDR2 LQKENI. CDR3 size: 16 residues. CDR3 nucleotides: TGTGCCAGCTCACCTCTAGTTCAAAGGGGCTCCGGGGAGCTGTTTTTT. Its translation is CASSPLVQRGSGELFF.

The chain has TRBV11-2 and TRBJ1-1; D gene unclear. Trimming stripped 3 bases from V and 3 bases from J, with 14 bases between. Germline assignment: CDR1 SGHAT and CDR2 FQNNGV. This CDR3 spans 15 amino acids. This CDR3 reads CASSLDPPLDTEAFF. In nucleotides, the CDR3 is TGTGCCAGCAGCTTGGACCCGCCCCTGGACACTGAAGCTTTCTTT.

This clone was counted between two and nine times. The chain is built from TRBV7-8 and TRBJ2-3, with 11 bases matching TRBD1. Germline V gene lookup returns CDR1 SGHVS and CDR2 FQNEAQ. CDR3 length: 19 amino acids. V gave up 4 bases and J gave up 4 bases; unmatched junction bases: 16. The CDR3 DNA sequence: TGTGCCAGCAGCTCAGCCGGGATATACGGACAGGGGGCTTCAGATACGCAGTATTTT. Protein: CASSSAGIYGQGASDTQYF.

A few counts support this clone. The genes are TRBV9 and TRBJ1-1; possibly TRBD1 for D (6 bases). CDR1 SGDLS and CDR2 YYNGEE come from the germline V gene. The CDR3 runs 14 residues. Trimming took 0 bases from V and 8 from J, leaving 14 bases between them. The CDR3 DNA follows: TGTGCCAGCAGCGTAGCGTCTGGGGGGCGAGAAGCTTTCTTT. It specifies CASSVASGGREAFF. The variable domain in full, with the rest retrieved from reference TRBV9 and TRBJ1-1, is DSGVTQTPKHLITATGQRVTLRCSPRSGDLSVYWYQQSLDQGLQFLIQYYNGEERAKGNILERFSAQQFPDLHSELNLSSLELGDSALYFCASSVASGGREAFFGQGTRLTVV.

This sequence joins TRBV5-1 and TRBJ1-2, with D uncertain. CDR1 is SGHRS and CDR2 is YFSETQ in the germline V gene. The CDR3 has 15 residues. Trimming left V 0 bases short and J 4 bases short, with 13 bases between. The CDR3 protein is CASSLASGNIYGYTF. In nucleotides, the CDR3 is TGCGCCAGCAGCTTGGCGTCGGGAAATATCTATGGCTACACCTTC.

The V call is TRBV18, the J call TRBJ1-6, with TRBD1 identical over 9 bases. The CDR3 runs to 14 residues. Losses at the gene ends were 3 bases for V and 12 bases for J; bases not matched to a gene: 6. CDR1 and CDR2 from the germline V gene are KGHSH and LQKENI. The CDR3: CASSPGQGSGPLHF. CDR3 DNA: TGTGCCAGCTCACCGGGACAGGGAAGCGGACCCCTCCACTTT. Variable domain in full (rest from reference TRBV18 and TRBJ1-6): NAGVMQNPRHLVRRRGQEARLRCSPMKGHSHVYWYRQLPEEGLKFMVYLQKENIIDESGMPKERFSAEFPKEGPSILRIQQVVRGDSAAYFCASSPGQGSGPLHFGNGTRLTVT.